This note documents a single TCR beta chain sequence. These data are taken from a study of blood T cell repertoires in COVID-19. Across the study: Samples representing acute and convalescent COVID-19 were sourced from the United States, Italy and Spain. T cells, B-cell-depleted T cells, or PBMCs supplied cDNA or gDNA.

This CDR3 spans 14 amino acids. CDR1 is MNHNY and CDR2 is SVGAGI in the germline V gene (reference sequence). The V and J ends lost 6 bases and 2 bases, in that order; junction bases with no gene match: 6. The method was immunoSEQ multiplex PCR; TCRdb's version includes in-frame clones alone and lacks a portion of them. The table includes some 70,000 clones, 85% to 90% detected once. The V gene is TRBV6-6, the J gene TRBJ1-2, with 7 positions matching TRBD1. The sample consisted of PBMCs or T cells enriched from blood (not recorded which). The receptor was derived from a woman in her forties who had recovered from COVID-19. This CDR3 is CASRLRGSNYGYTF. CDR3 sequence (DNA): TGTGCCAGCAGACTCAGGGGGTCCAACTATGGCTACACCTTC.